This TCR beta chain was identified in a study of CD8 T cells in Susac syndrome. Study findings and constraints: The authors acknowledged that the study's TCR sequencing and HLA analysis involved relatively few individuals.

RNA totalling roughly 0.5 to 1 ug underwent reverse transcription with random hexamers. The amplification used immunoSEQ multiplex PCR on TCR beta CDR3; it spanned 54 Vbeta and 13 Jbeta. TCRdb re-analysed the immunoSEQ multiplex PCR reads in MiXCR, keeping a single row per CDR3 protein. Counted here are approximately 270,000 distinct CDR3 sequences, 90% to 95% occurring once; the ten biggest clones make up around 0.07%. Negative isolation was used for CD8+ and CD4+ T cells and FACS enrichment for TEMRA cells. On this clonotype itself: Its cognate antigen is unknown.

CDR1 is SNHLY, CDR2 FYNNEI, per germline. The CDR3 covers 14 residues. V lost 3 bases and J lost 6; bases outside the gene matches: 4. The sequence was obtained from a human donor with multiple sclerosis. The chain employs TRBV2 and TRBJ2-7, with 11 nucleotides matching TRBD1. Sequenced sample: CD4+ T cells from PBMCs. The CDR3 bases are TGTGCCAGCAGTGAGAGGACAGGGGGCCGCGAGCAGTACGTC. Its protein is CASSERTGGREQYV.